A selection of T cell receptor beta chains follows, all from one sample in a study of response to subunit inactivated influenza vaccine. TCRdb itself ran the RT-PCR reads through MiXCR, one entry per CDR3 protein. Seen here are roughly 520,000 distinct CDR3 sequences, 25% observed once, and the top ten hold 1.5% to 2%. Sequencing was performed on CD4+ T cells sorted from PBMCs, taken less than 6 days after vaccination. The origin of the receptors is a man aged 45 to 65 who received an inactivated influenza vaccine. Both conserved end residues are part of each CDR3. A D gene is named only where the DNA matches it firmly. Rows may omit the clone size; those that give it use once, few, many or a size class.

abundance	d_gene	j_gene	v_gene	CDR3nt	CDR3aa
few	TRBD1	TRBJ1-5	TRBV4-1	TGCGCCAGCAGCCTACCTAGGACAGGGGGAAATCAGCCCCAGCATTTT	CASSLPRTGGNQPQHF
-	TRBD2	TRBJ2-3	TRBV3-1	TGTGCCAGCAGCCAAGGCTTACCTAGGCGGGGGGGGACAGATACGCAGTATTTT	CASSQGLPRRGGTDTQYF
-	-	TRBJ2-5	TRBV27	TGTGCCAGCAGCATGAGGAGCCAAGAGACCCAGTACTTC	CASSMRSQETQYF
-	-	TRBJ1-3	TRBV12-3/TRBV12-4	TGTGCCAGCAGTTTATTAACTCAGGGACTTTTACTTGGAAACACCATATATTTT	CASSLLTQGLLLGNTIYF
-	-	TRBJ1-2	TRBV12-3/TRBV12-4	TGTGCCAGCAGCCTCCACCGTCCCGGCTATGGCTACACCTTC	CASSLHRPGYGYTF
few	-	TRBJ1-5	TRBV7-8	TGTGCCAGCAGCCCCCACCAGCGGAGCAATCAGCCCCAGCATTTT	CASSPHQRSNQPQHF
few	-	TRBJ2-2	TRBV7-8	TGTGCCAGCGGGAGAAGTGTACAGTGGGCCGGGGAGCTGTTTTTT	CASGRSVQWAGELFF
many	-	TRBJ2-7	TRBV12-3/TRBV12-4	TGTGCCAGCAGTTTAAGGAGGATGAGGGGGGCCTACGAGCAGTACTTC	CASSLRRMRGAYEQYF
-	-	TRBJ2-2	TRBV29-1	TGCAGCGTTGGGGTCGGGGAGCTGTTTTTT	CSVGVGELFF
few	-	TRBJ1-5	TRBV12-3/TRBV12-4	TGTGCCAGCAGTTTAGGAGAGTTACAGGGCGGTCAGCCCCAGCATTTT	CASSLGELQGGQPQHF
few	TRBD1	TRBJ2-2	TRBV6-5	TGTGCCAGCAGTTACTCCCAGGGGGCTTCTGGGGAGCTGTTTTTT	CASSYSQGASGELFF
-	-	TRBJ1-6	TRBV12-3/TRBV12-4	TGTGCCAGCAGTGTGACAGCGAATTCACCCCTCCACTTT	CASSVTANSPLHF
-	TRBD1	TRBJ2-7	TRBV27	TGTGCCAGCAGCAGACTTCGAGGGACAGGGGAGTACGAGCAGTACTTC	CASSRLRGTGEYEQYF
few	TRBD1	TRBJ1-5	TRBV5-1	TGCGCCAGCAGCTCCGGGACAGGGAATCAGCCCCAGCATTTT	CASSSGTGNQPQHF
few	-	TRBJ2-2	TRBV29-1	TGCAGCGGACGGACTGACGCGAACACCGGGGAGCTGTTTTTT	CSGRTDANTGELFF